What follows is one T cell receptor (beta chain) and its context. The sample is drawn from a study of blood T cell repertoires in COVID-19. Background on the study: COVID-19 samples from acute and convalescent phases originated in the United States, Italy and Spain.

CDR1 LGHNT and CDR2 FRNRAP come from the germline V gene. CDR3 size: 13 residues. V gave up 4 bases and J gave up 1 base, with 6 bases separating them. Original processing notes: Amplification with reference gene primers provided the estimates of nucleated cell counts. The table came from immunoSEQ multiplex PCR; TCRdb's copy has only in-frame clones and leaves some out. The V and J calls and clone size come from that table; D and trimming were worked out from the DNA. The profile shows about 180,000 clones, approximately 88% of them singletons. The chain links TRBV12-5 to TRBJ2-3, with D uncertain. The sample consisted of peripheral blood. This sequence was found in a woman aged 25-40 years with acute or convalescent COVID-19. For the CDR3, the DNA is TGTGCTAGTGGTTCGAGCGGCACAGATACGCAGTATTTT. The encoded protein is CASGSSGTDTQYF.